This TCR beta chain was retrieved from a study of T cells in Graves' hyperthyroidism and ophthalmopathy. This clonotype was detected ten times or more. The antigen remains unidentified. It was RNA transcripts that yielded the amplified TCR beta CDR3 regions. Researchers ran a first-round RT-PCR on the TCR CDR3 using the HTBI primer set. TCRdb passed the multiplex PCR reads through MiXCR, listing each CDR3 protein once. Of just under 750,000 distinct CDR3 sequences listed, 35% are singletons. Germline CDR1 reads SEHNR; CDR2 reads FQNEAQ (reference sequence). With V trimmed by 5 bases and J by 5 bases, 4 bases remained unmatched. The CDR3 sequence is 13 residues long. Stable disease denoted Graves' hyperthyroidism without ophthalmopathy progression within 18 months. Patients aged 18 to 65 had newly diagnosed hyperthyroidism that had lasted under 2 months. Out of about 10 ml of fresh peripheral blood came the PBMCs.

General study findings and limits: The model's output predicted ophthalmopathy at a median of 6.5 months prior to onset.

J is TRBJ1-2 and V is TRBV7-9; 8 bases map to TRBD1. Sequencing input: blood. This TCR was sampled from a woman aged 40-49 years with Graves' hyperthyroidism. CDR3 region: CASSRTGKYGYTF. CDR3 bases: TGTGCCAGCAGCCGGACAGGGAAGTATGGCTACACCTTC.